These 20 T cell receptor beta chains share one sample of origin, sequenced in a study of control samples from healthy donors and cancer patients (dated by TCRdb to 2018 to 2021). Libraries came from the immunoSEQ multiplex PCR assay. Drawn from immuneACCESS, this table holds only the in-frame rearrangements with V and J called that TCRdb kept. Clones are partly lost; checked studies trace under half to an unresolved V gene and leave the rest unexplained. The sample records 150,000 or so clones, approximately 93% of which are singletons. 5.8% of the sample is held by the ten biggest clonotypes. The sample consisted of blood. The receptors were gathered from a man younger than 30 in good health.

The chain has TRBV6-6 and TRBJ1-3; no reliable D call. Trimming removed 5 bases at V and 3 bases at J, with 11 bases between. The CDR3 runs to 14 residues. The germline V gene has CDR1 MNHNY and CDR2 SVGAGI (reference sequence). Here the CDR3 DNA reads TGTGCCAGCAGTGGTCAAGTAAATGGAAACACCATATATTTT. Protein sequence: CASSGQVNGNTIYF.

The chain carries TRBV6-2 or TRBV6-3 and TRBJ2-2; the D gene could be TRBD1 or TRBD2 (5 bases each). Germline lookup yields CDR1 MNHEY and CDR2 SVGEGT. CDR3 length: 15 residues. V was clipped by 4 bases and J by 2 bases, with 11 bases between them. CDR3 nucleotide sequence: TGTGCCAGCAGTTTTCTGGGGACCAACACCGGGGAGCTGTTTTTT. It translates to CASSFLGTNTGELFF.

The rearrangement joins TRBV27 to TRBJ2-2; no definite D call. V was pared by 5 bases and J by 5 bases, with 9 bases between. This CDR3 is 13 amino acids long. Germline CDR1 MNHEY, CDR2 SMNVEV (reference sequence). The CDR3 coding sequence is TGTGCCAGCAGTCTTATCCAGACCGGGGAGCTGTTTTTT. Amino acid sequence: CASSLIQTGELFF.

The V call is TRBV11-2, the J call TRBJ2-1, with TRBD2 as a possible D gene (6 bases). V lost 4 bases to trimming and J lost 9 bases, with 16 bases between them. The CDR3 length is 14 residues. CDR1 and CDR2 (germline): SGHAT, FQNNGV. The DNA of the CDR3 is TGTGCCAGCAGCTATCCTCGGGGCGGGGCTGAGCAGTTCTTC. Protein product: CASSYPRGGAEQFF.

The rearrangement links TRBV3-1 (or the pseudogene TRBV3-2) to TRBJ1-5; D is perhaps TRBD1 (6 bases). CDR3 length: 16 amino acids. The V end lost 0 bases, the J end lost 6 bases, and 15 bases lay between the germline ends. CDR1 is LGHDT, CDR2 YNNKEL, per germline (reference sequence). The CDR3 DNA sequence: TGTGCCAGCAGCCAAGATGTTGTTCCAGGGGCTCAGCCCCAGCATTTT. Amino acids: CASSQDVVPGAQPQHF.

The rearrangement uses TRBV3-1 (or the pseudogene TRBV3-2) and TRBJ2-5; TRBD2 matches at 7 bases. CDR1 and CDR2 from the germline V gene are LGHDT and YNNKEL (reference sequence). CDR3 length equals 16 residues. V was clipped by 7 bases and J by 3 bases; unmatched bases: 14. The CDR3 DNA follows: TGTGCCAGCATTAGCATCGCGGGGGACTCCAAAGAGACCCAGTACTTC. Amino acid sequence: CASISIAGDSKETQYF.

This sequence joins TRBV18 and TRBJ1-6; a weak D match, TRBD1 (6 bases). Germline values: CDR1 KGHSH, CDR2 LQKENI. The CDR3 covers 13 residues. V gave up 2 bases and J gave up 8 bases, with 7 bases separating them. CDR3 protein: CASSPEGDSPLHF. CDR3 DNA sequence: TGTGCCAGCTCACCAGAGGGGGATTCACCCCTCCACTTT.

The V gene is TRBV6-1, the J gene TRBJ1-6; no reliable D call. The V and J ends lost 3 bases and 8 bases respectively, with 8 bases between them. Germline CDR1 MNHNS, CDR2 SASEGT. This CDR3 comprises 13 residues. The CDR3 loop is CASSDFQDSPLHF. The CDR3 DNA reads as TGTGCCAGCAGTGATTTTCAGGATTCACCCCTCCACTTT.

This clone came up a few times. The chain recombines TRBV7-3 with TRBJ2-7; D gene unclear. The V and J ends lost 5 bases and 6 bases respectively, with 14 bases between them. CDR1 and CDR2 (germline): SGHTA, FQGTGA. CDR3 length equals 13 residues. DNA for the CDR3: TGTGCCAGCAGCCGTACCCTGGGTGGCGAGCAGTACTTC. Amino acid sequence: CASSRTLGGEQYF.

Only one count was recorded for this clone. The CDR3 here is CASSLDSNQPQHF. CDR3 bases: TGTGCCAGCAGCCTAGATAGCAATCAGCCCCAGCATTTT. The chain couples TRBV9 to TRBJ1-5; D ambiguous. The CDR3 runs 13 residues. Germline values: CDR1 SGDLS, CDR2 YYNGEE. V was shortened by 4 bases and J by 0 bases, with 5 bases between the two germline ends.

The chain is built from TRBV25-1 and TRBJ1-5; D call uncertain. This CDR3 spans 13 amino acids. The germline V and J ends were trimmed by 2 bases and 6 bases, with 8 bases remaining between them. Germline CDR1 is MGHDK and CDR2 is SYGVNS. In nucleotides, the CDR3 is TGTGCCAGCAGTGAAGGCGGCGGTCAGCCCCAGCATTTT. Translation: CASSEGGGQPQHF.

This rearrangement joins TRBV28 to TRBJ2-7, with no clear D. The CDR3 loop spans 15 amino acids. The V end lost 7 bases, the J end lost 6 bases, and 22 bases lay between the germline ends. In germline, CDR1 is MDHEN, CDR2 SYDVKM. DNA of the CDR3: TGTGCCAGCAACCATGATAGGGCTAGGATTCGCGAGCAGTACTTC. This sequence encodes CASNHDRARIREQYF.

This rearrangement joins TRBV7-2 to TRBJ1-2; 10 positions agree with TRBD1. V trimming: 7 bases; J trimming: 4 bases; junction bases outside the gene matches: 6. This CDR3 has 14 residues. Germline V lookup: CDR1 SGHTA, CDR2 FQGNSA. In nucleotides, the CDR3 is TGTGCCAGCAACCGACAGGGGGCGGGCTATGGCTACACCTTC. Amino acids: CASNRQGAGYGYTF.

The CDR3 loop reads CASSRINAPLHF. The CDR3 region has the DNA TGTGCCAGCAGCCGCATCAATGCACCCCTCCACTTT. The chain carries TRBV3-1 (or the pseudogene TRBV3-2) and TRBJ1-6; D is unclear. Germline V gives CDR1 LGHDT, CDR2 YNNKEL (reference sequence). The CDR3 spans 12 residues. V lost 4 bases and J 11 bases, leaving 9 bases between the germline ends.

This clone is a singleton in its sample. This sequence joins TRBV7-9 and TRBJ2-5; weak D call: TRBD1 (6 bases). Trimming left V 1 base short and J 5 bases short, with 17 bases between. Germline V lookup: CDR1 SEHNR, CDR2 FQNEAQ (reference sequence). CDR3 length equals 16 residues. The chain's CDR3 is CASSLVLGQPAETQYF. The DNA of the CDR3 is TGTGCCAGCAGCTTAGTTCTCGGACAGCCGGCGGAGACCCAGTACTTC.

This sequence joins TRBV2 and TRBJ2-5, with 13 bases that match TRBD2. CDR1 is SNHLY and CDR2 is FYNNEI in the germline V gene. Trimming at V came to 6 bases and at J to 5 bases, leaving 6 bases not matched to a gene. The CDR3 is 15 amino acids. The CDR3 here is CASRAGTSGAETQYF. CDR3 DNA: TGTGCCAGCAGGGCCGGGACTAGCGGGGCGGAGACCCAGTACTTC.

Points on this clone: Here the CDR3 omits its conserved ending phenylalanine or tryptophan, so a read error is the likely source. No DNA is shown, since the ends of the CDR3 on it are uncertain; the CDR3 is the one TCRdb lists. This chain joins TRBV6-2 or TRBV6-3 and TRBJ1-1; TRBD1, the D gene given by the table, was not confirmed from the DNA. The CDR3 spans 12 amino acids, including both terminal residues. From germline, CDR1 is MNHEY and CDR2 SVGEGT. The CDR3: CASSYPSRDILL.

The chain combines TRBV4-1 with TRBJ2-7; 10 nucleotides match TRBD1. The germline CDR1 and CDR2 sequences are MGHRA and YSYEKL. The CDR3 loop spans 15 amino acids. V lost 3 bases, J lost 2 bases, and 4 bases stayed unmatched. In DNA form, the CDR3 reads TGCGCCAGCAGCCATTGGACAGGGGGTCCCTACGAGCAGTACTTC. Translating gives CASSHWTGGPYEQYF.

The CDR3 spells CASSLNDSPLHF. As DNA, the CDR3 is TGTGCCAGCAGCTTGAACGATTCACCCCTCCACTTT. The chain recombines TRBV9 with TRBJ1-6, with D unresolved. V was pared by 4 bases and J by 8 bases, with 7 bases between. The V gene's germline CDR1 is SGDLS and CDR2 YYNGEE. The CDR3 covers 12 residues.

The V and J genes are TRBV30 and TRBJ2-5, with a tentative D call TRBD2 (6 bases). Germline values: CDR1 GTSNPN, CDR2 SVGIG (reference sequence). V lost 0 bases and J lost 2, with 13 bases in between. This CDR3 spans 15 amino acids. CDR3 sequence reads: CAWSVDGLPQETQYF. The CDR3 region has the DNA TGTGCCTGGAGTGTTGATGGACTACCTCAAGAGACCCAGTACTTC.